This T cell receptor (beta chain) was profiled in a study of shared clonotypes between healthy human individuals (TCRdb year 2020). A note on the overall study: A few men and a couple of women, aged 18 to 49 years, made up the cohort. For each donor, CD4 naive and CD4 memory were each run on three plates, CD8 naive on two plates, and CD8 memory on one plate. To estimate repertoire size and how much clonotype sharing occurs between individuals, the study deeply sequenced the blood TCR repertoires of 5 or 6 healthy adults. To increase sequencing depth and limit assay-specific biases, TCR repertoire library preparation and sequencing were carried out by different laboratories using diverse techniques. Leukapheresis yielded between about 0.94 and 8.9 billion PBMCs per donor.

Notes on this clone: Its antigen is currently not known. It has no much larger one-base neighbor in the sample; base qualities were not kept.

General conclusions and limits of the study: About 5% of naive CD4, approximately 3.7% of naive CD8, roughly 2.4% of memory CD4, and 0.4% of memory CD8 clonotypes were shared across a few donors. Compared with non-shared clonotypes, clonotypes shared by all four sorted-subset donors had higher generation probabilities. Larger estimated clonotype richness was generally found for naive subsets than for memory subsets. The genetic and exposure-history diversity represented was limited by the small number of donors. Pairwise subsampling indicated that sequencing depth was expected to affect the degree of clonotype sharing among donors. Incomplete sequencing was indicated by rarefaction of sorted-subset datasets, despite the large sequencing depth. Sampling was restricted to blood, and TCR repertoires in tissues likely differ from the TCR repertoires found in blood.

Using the deep immunoSEQ assay, multiplex PCR amplified TCR CDR3 regions from genomic DNA. For each cell subset, the extracted genomic DNA was distributed evenly across all wells of several immunoSEQ 96-well plates, and each plate served as one replicate. Each replicate PCR for sorted subsets received around 210 ng genomic DNA, equal to roughly 30,000 T cell genomes. Purified libraries were quantified with a Qubit 3.0 fluorometer, sized on a Bioanalyzer 2100, and re-quantified with the KAPA Library Quantification kit. Every immunoSEQ 96-well plate was sequenced on a dedicated single-read 150-cycle Illumina NextSeq 550 flow cell. Per the authors' processing: The immunoSEQ output contained only junctional sequences without quality scores, so filtering could not match that applied to full-length reads. Sequences were annotated with PyIR, a Python wrapper for IgBLAST v1.9, using IMGT germline references to assign V/J genes and CDR3. Reads with weak V/J assignments (E-value above 1e-6), missing CDR3, stop codons, out-of-frame junctions, or ambiguous translated residues were removed. V3J clonotypes were defined by identical inferred V gene, J gene, and CDR3 amino acid sequence. Percentage overlap between repertoires was calculated by dividing the number of shared unique clonotypes by the size of the smaller repertoire. RTK rarefaction, the Chao1 estimator, and Recon v2.1 estimates of unobserved clonotypes were used to assess repertoire richness. OLGA was used to compute generation probabilities for all TCRbeta clonotypes that the gDNA method yielded from several donors. Not all clones reach the TCRdb copy of this immuneACCESS table, which keeps in-frame sequences only. Checked studies attribute under half of the gap to unresolved V genes and leave the rest unexplained. V and J calls and clone size are as listed in that table; D and trimming were resolved from the DNA. The sample yields 2 million to 2.5 million clones; about 95% were counted once. The ten largest clones capture more than 0.95% of the sample.

For the CD8 naive samples, CD45RO-negative cells were positively selected for CCR7, yielding a CD45RA+CCR7+ population from which TemRA cells were excluded. The donors were healthy, HIV-negative adults with no recently reported acute infections or vaccinations. Every donor was a Caucasian adult living in Nashville, Tennessee, USA. Blood was obtained by leukapheresis, after which PBMCs were separated by Ficoll-Histopaque density gradient centrifugation and cryopreserved in liquid nitrogen vapor phase. Analytical flow cytometry was used to check the purity and quantity of every magnetically sorted T cell population. Each sorted fraction had its genomic DNA isolated and then quantified by UV absorbance on a Nanodrop 2000c. The TCR sequence derives from a man between 18 and 35 years old in good health. Specimen: naive CD8+ T cells sorted from blood. The cell subset or site label here, explained by the study, means: CD45RA+CCR7+.

The nucleotides are TGCGCCAGCAGCCAAGAGCCAGGACCAATCCTCACAGATACGCAGTATTTT. Its protein is CASSQEPGPILTDTQYF. This chain is built from TRBV4-3 and TRBJ2-3, with the identity of the D gene unclear. The CDR3, from cysteine to phenylalanine, totals 17 residues. The entry retains the CDR3 DNA only, 51 bases that are in frame from base 1. V is cut by 0 bases and J by 2 bases, and the space between the germline ends is 15 bases. According to the germline V gene, CDR1 reads LGHNA and CDR2 reads YSLEER.